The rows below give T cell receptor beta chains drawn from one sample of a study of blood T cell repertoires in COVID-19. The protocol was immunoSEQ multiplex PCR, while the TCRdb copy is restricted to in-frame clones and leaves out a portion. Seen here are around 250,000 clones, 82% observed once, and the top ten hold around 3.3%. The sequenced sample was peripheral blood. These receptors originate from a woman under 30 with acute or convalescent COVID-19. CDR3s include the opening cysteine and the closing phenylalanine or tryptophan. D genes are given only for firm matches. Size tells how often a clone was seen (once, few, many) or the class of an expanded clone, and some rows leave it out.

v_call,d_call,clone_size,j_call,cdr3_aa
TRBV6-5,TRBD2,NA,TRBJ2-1,CASNAAGGHYNEQFF
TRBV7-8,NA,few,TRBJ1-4,CASSLHSEKLFF
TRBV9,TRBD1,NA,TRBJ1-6,CASSSLTGGNSPLHF
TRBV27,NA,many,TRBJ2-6,CASSSQSGGANVLTF
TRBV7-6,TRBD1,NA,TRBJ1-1,CASSPRTGTNTEAFF
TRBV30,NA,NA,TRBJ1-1,CAWSVTGGANEAFF
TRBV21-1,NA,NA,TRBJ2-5,CASSKRGYQETQYF
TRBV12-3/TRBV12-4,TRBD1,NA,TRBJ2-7,CASSQGQGYEQYF
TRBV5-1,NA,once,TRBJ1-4,CASSLTGEKLFF
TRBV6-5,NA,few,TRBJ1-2,CASTPTGGGDGYTF
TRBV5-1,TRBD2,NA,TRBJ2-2,CASSRTSGRGTGELFF